The 15 T cell receptor beta chains reported below all come from one sample, sequenced in a study of blood T cell repertoires in COVID-19. Some clones are missing from TCRdb's copy, which holds only in-frame ones; the method was immunoSEQ multiplex PCR. Of 450,000 to 600,000 clones detected, around 90% appear once; the ten largest clones hold around 0.64%. Material for sequencing was PBMCs or T cells enriched from blood (not recorded which). Receptor source: a young woman who had recovered from COVID-19.

The V and J genes are TRBV18 and TRBJ1-1; D may be TRBD1 (6 bases). V gave up 2 bases and J gave up 3 bases, with 10 bases separating them. CDR3 size: 14 residues. CDR1 is KGHSH, CDR2 LQKENI, per germline. The CDR3: CASSPSNRDTEAFF. CDR3 in DNA: TGTGCCAGCTCACCATCTAACAGGGACACTGAAGCTTTCTTT.

This clone showed up just a few times. The V and J genes are TRBV11-2 and TRBJ1-3; D unresolved. Germline values: CDR1 SGHAT, CDR2 FQNNGV. Trimming removed 5 bases at V and 3 bases at J, with 11 bases between. This CDR3 comprises 14 residues. The CDR3 reads CASSPDTYGNTIYF. CDR3 coding DNA: TGTGCCAGCAGCCCCGACACTTATGGAAACACCATATATTTT.

J is TRBJ1-2 and V is TRBV7-8; no firm D call. Germline loops: CDR1 SGHVS, CDR2 FQNEAQ. The CDR3 totals 13 residues. Deletions cut 5 bases from V and 8 bases from J, with 15 bases between. In nucleotides, the CDR3 is TGTGCCAGCAGCCGCCTCGGGGAAAACGGCTACACCTTC. Its protein is CASSRLGENGYTF.

This chain uses TRBV12-3 or TRBV12-4 with TRBJ1-2; D may be TRBD1 (5 bases). V was cut by 10 bases and J by 4 bases, with 13 bases left in between. The CDR3 consists of 12 residues. CDR3 sequence reads: CATPSGGYGYTF. CDR3 DNA: TGTGCCACCCCATCGGGGGGCTATGGCTACACCTTC.

The chain employs TRBV27 and TRBJ1-2; TRBD1 is a possible D gene (5 bases). The germline V gene has CDR1 MNHEY and CDR2 SMNVEV (reference sequence). Trimming stripped 0 bases from V and 8 bases from J, with 13 bases between. The CDR3 is made up of 14 amino acids. CDR3 sequence: CASSLSGAPGGYTF. The CDR3 coding sequence is TGTGCCAGCAGTTTATCAGGGGCCCCCGGCGGCTACACCTTC.

The rearrangement joins TRBV29-1 to TRBJ2-7; 7 bases fit TRBD1. Per the germline V gene, CDR1 is SQVTM and CDR2 is ANQGSEA. The CDR3 runs 13 residues. V lost 4 bases, J lost 1 base, and 4 bases stayed unmatched. CDR3 sequence: CSVAVTGSYEQYF. CDR3 DNA sequence: TGCAGCGTTGCGGTGACAGGGTCCTACGAGCAGTACTTC.

This clone has just one count. The chain couples TRBV2 to TRBJ1-1; the match to TRBD1 covers 8 bases. CDR1 is SNHLY and CDR2 is FYNNEI in the germline V gene. The V and J ends lost 8 bases and 5 bases, in that order; junction bases with no gene match: 13. The CDR3 spans 15 residues. The CDR3 nucleotides read TGTGCCAGCGGGACCCGACAGGGGATTAGGACTGAAGCTTTCTTT. This sequence encodes CASGTRQGIRTEAFF.

The V gene is TRBV28, the J gene TRBJ2-3; 8 bases line up with TRBD2. The CDR3 sequence is 15 residues long. Per the germline V gene, CDR1 is MDHEN and CDR2 is SYDVKM. Trimming removed 7 bases from V and 2 bases from J; junction bases left unmatched: 8. CDR3 sequence reads: CASTIGGEITDTQYF. The CDR3 nucleotides read TGTGCCAGCACCATCGGGGGGGAGATCACAGATACGCAGTATTTT.

J is TRBJ2-3 and V is TRBV2; no clear D gene. CDR1 and CDR2 from the germline V gene are SNHLY and FYNNEI. V was trimmed by 4 bases and J by 2 bases, leaving 10 bases between them. This CDR3 region has 14 residues. The CDR3 region is CASSATTVTDTQYF. Written as DNA, the CDR3 is TGTGCCAGCAGTGCGACGACTGTCACAGATACGCAGTATTTT.

This rearrangement joins TRBV3-1 (or the pseudogene TRBV3-2) to TRBJ1-6; D unclear. The V and J ends lost 2 bases and 4 bases respectively, with 9 bases between them. This CDR3 region has 15 residues. Germline V lookup: CDR1 LGHDT, CDR2 YNNKEL (reference sequence). In DNA form, the CDR3 reads TGTGCCAGCAGCCAATTGGAGGTTTATAATTCACCCCTCCACTTT. Protein product: CASSQLEVYNSPLHF.

CDR3 in amino acids: CASSLAEIGTGNEQYF. The CDR3 region has the DNA TGCGCCAGCAGCTTGGCCGAAATCGGGACAGGGAACGAGCAGTACTTC. The chain joins TRBV5-1 to TRBJ2-7; 9 bases map to TRBD1. The CDR3 loop spans 16 amino acids. J lost 5 bases, V lost 0 bases, and 9 bases had no gene match. The germline V gene encodes CDR1 SGHRS and CDR2 YFSETQ. Supplemented by reference TRBV5-1 and TRBJ2-7, the full variable domain reads KAGVTQTPRYLIKTRGQQVTLSCSPISGHRSVSWYQQTPGQGLQFLFEYFSETQRNKGNFPGRFSGRQFSNSRSEMNVSTLELGDSALYLCASSLAEIGTGNEQYFGPGTRLTVT.

V gene TRBV9 combines with J gene TRBJ1-4; maybe TRBD1 (6 bases). The V gene's germline CDR1 is SGDLS and CDR2 YYNGEE. There are 15 residues in the CDR3. The V end was cut by 5 bases, the J end by 0 bases, with 11 bases between. In DNA form, the CDR3 reads TGTGCCAGCAGTGGGGGCTTTGCAACTAATGAAAAACTGTTTTTT. This translates into CASSGGFATNEKLFF.

The chain links TRBV12-3 or TRBV12-4 to TRBJ2-5; D ambiguous. V lost 6 bases to trimming and J lost 1 base, with 9 bases between them. The CDR3 runs to 13 residues. CDR3 sequence (DNA): TGTGCCAGCAGACCTGGGCCCCAAGAGACCCAGTACTTC. Translation: CASRPGPQETQYF.

The J gene is TRBJ1-5, the V gene TRBV10-1; D remains ambiguous. The V gene's germline CDR1 is WNHNN and CDR2 SYGVQD (reference sequence). The germline V and J ends were trimmed by 4 bases and 4 bases, with 5 bases remaining between them. The CDR3 has 12 amino acids. The CDR3 DNA reads as TGCGCCAGCAGTGTAGAGAATCAGCCCCAGCATTTT. This sequence encodes CASSVENQPQHF.

This clone was seen a few times. This chain joins TRBV28 and TRBJ2-1; the D is unclear. In germline, CDR1 is MDHEN, CDR2 SYDVKM. The CDR3 is 14 residues long. V was clipped by 2 bases and J by 2 bases, with 7 bases between them. The CDR3 DNA is TGTGCCAGCAGTTTAACCGCGACCTACAATGAGCAGTTCTTC. Residues: CASSLTATYNEQFF.